Listed below are T cell receptor beta chains from one sample, sequenced in a study of shared clonotypes between healthy human individuals. Generated by immunoSEQ multiplex PCR, the TCRdb table keeps only in-frame clones and is missing some. The top ten hold 0.85% to 1.3% of the sample, which has some 2,000,000 clones, approximately 95% seen once. The sample was naive CD8+ T cells sorted from blood. Every receptor here comes from a man aged 18 to 29 in good health. The CDR3 runs from the conserved cysteine through the conserved F or W. D genes are given only for firm matches. Expanded clones get a size class; other rows say once, few or many, or leave the size out.

D | J | V | size | DNA | CDR3
- | TRBJ2-1 | TRBV7-9 | - | TGTGCCAGCAGCCCCGGGCAGGGGCGATACAATGAGCAGTTCTTC | CASSPGQGRYNEQFF
- | TRBJ1-1 | TRBV4-1 | - | TGCGCCAGCAGCCAAGTCTTGGGCCAGATGAACACTGAAGCTTTCTTT | CASSQVLGQMNTEAFF
- | TRBJ2-1 | TRBV11-3 | - | TGTGCCAGCAGCTCCGGAGGATACAATGAGCAGTTCTTC | CASSSGGYNEQFF
- | TRBJ2-7 | TRBV5-5 | - | TGTGCCAGCAGCCCGTCGGCAGCCTCCTACGAGCAGTACTTC | CASSPSAASYEQYF
TRBD1 | TRBJ2-7 | TRBV7-9 | - | TGTGCCAGCAGCATAGAGTGGACAGGGGTCAACGAGCAGTACTTC | CASSIEWTGVNEQYF
TRBD2 | TRBJ2-7 | TRBV9 | - | TGTGCCAGCAGCTCTCCGGGACAGCCTCCGGTCGGACTAGCGCGTAGACCCTACGAGCAGTACTTC | CASSSPGQPPVGLARRPYEQYF
- | TRBJ1-3 | TRBV28 | - | TGTGCCAGCAGTGGGACCAGCGGTTGGGCAAACACCATATATTTT | CASSGTSGWANTIYF
- | TRBJ2-1 | TRBV4-1 | - | TGCGCCAGCAGCCACGGGCCCCTCCGGGGCTCCTACAATGAGCAGTTCTTC | CASSHGPLRGSYNEQFF
TRBD1 | TRBJ1-2 | TRBV4-1 | - | TGCGCCAGCAGCCAAGCACAGGGGGACTATGGCTACACCTTC | CASSQAQGDYGYTF
- | TRBJ2-3 | TRBV29-1 | - | TGCAGCGTTGAGGCAGGGTCCCCAGATACGCAGTATTTT | CSVEAGSPDTQYF
- | TRBJ2-7 | TRBV6-1 | - | TGTGCCAGCAGTGAAGGACTCTCGATCTACGAGCAGTACTTC | CASSEGLSIYEQYF
- | TRBJ2-7 | TRBV19 | - | TGTGCCAGTAGCCTTACGTTATTCTACGAGCAGTACTTC | CASSLTLFYEQYF
- | TRBJ1-5 | TRBV19 | - | TGTGCCAGTAACCCCGGCGGGGGGCCTTATAGCAATCAGCCCCAGCATTTT | CASNPGGGPYSNQPQHF
TRBD1 | TRBJ2-2 | TRBV30 | - | TGTGCCGGGGACAGGCCCCCCGGGGAGCTGTTTTTT | CAGDRPPGELFF
- | TRBJ2-3 | TRBV9 | - | TGTGCCAGCAGCGTGGGCCAAAGCACAGATACGCAGTATTTT | CASSVGQSTDTQYF
- | TRBJ2-2 | TRBV7-9 | - | TGTGCCAGCAGCCCCTTGCCCGGGGACCATAACACCGGGGAGCTGTTTTTT | CASSPLPGDHNTGELFF
TRBD1 | TRBJ1-2 | TRBV6-4 | - | TGTGCCAGCAGTGAAGAGGGGGCTCCTAACTATGGCTACACCTTC | CASSEEGAPNYGYTF
- | TRBJ2-5 | TRBV30 | once | TGTGCCTGGCACCGACTAGGGGGGGAGACCCAGTACTTC | CAWHRLGGETQYF
TRBD1 | TRBJ1-3 | TRBV7-6 | - | TGTGCCAGCAGCCCGGGGACAGGGCCTGGAAACACCATATATTTT | CASSPGTGPGNTIYF
TRBD1 | TRBJ1-1 | TRBV6-1 | - | TGTGCCAGCAGTGAAGCGAGACAGGGGAACACTGAAGCTTTCTTT | CASSEARQGNTEAFF
- | TRBJ2-7 | TRBV4-3 | - | TGCGCCAGCAGCCAAGATTGGAACAGCAACTACGAGCAGTACTTC | CASSQDWNSNYEQYF
- | TRBJ1-5 | TRBV28 | - | TGTGCCAGCAGTGTAATGGGGTTTGATAGCAATCAGCCCCAGCATTTT | CASSVMGFDSNQPQHF
TRBD2 | TRBJ2-5 | TRBV5-6 | - | TGTGCCAGCAGCTTCCTAGCGGGGGCACTACAAGAGACCCAGTACTTC | CASSFLAGALQETQYF
- | TRBJ1-3 | TRBV19 | - | TGTGCCAGTAGTGATGCCAATGGGGCTGGAAACACCATATATTTT | CASSDANGAGNTIYF
- | TRBJ1-5 | TRBV10-3 | - | TGTGCCATCAGTGAGTCGACTCCCTTGGACGCTGGGGGCAATCAGCCCCAGCATTTT | CAISESTPLDAGGNQPQHF
- | TRBJ2-7 | TRBV5-5 | - | TGTGCCAGCAGCCGGTGGGGTGACGAGCAGTACTTC | CASSRWGDEQYF
TRBD1 | TRBJ2-7 | TRBV29-1 | - | TGCAGCGTGACCCCCGGACAGGGAGGCTCCTACGAGCAGTACTTC | CSVTPGQGGSYEQYF
- | TRBJ2-1 | TRBV9 | - | TGTGCCAGCAGCGTAGGGTCACTAAGTCATGAGCAGTTCTTC | CASSVGSLSHEQFF
- | TRBJ1-2 | TRBV19 | few | TGTGCCAGTAGTAGGGGGGGCGATGGCTACACCTTC | CASSRGGDGYTF
TRBD1 | TRBJ1-3 | TRBV5-1 | - | TGCGCCAGCAGCTCCGGGACAGGGAACTCTGGAAACACCATATATTTT | CASSSGTGNSGNTIYF
- | TRBJ2-1 | TRBV13 | - | TGTGCCAGCAGCCTCGGACGGACCAGAGAGCAGTTCTTC | CASSLGRTREQFF
- | TRBJ2-2 | TRBV9 | - | TGTGCCAGCACGTCCACCGGGGAGCTGTTTTTT | CASTSTGELFF
TRBD1 | TRBJ1-1 | TRBV4-1 | - | TGCGCCAGCAGCCATCGGACAGGGATGAACACTGAAGCTTTCTTT | CASSHRTGMNTEAFF
- | TRBJ1-2 | TRBV6-5 | - | TGTGCCAGCAGTTTTTTCGAGGGGGGGGCTGGCTACACCTTC | CASSFFEGGAGYTF
- | TRBJ2-5 | TRBV7-2 | - | TGTGCCAGCAGCTTAGCGGGAGGACATCCTCGGGAGACCCAGTACTTC | CASSLAGGHPRETQYF
TRBD1 | TRBJ2-4 | TRBV2 | - | TGTGCCAGCAGTGAAGCAGTGACAGGGGAAGCCAAAAACATTCAGTACTTC | CASSEAVTGEAKNIQYF
TRBD2 | TRBJ2-7 | TRBV5-6 | - | TGTGCCAGCAGCACGGGACTAGCGGGAGTAAACGAGCAGTACTTC | CASSTGLAGVNEQYF
TRBD1 | TRBJ2-5 | TRBV27 | - | TGTGCCAGCAGTTCCCGGGACAGGGCGATTGAGACCCAGTACTTC | CASSSRDRAIETQYF
- | TRBJ1-3 | TRBV13 | - | TGTGCCAGCAGCTACCCTTCCGTATCTGGAAACACCATATATTTT | CASSYPSVSGNTIYF
- | TRBJ2-2 | TRBV15 | - | TGTGCCACCAGCACCGTAGGGGGTACCGGGGAGCTGTTTTTT | CATSTVGGTGELFF
TRBD1 | TRBJ2-7 | TRBV19 | - | TGTGCCAGTAGTCCATCCGGGACAGGGGAAGCATTATCCTACGAGCAGTACTTC | CASSPSGTGEALSYEQYF
- | TRBJ2-3 | TRBV11-2 | - | TGTGCCAGCAGCCTGTCACTAGGAACGAGTACAGATACGCAGTATTTT | CASSLSLGTSTDTQYF
- | TRBJ2-7 | TRBV27 | - | TGTGCCAGCAGTTTAATCGCGGGGGCCTATACCTACGAGCAGTACTTC | CASSLIAGAYTYEQYF
TRBD1 | TRBJ1-1 | TRBV11-2 | - | TGTGCCAGCGACCCGGGACAGGGTGCGAACACTGAAGCTTTCTTT | CASDPGQGANTEAFF
TRBD1 | TRBJ2-7 | TRBV5-1 | - | TGCGCCAGCAGCCCGGGACAGGGGTTAAACGAGCAGTACTTC | CASSPGQGLNEQYF
- | TRBJ2-2 | TRBV14 | - | TGTGCCAGCAGCCCCCTGATGGGAGTGAACACCGGGGAGCTGTTTTTT | CASSPLMGVNTGELFF
- | TRBJ2-2 | TRBV6-1 | - | TGTGCCAGCAGTGGAACCGGGGAGCTGTTTTTT | CASSGTGELFF
TRBD1 | TRBJ1-2 | TRBV7-2 | - | TGTGCCAGCAGCTCTCCCGGGACAGGGACGGGCTATGGCTACACCTTC | CASSSPGTGTGYGYTF